The clone carrying this T cell receptor beta chain showed up just a few times. Its target is unknown. This entry is derived from a study of identical twins. Study observations and caveats: The models gave estimates that fell short of the out-of-frame TCR alpha sharing seen in monozygotic twins. Invariant cells of the MAIT and iNKT types might have partly distorted the zero-insertion analyses.

Among all donors, each was a healthy Caucasian. Germline values: CDR1 SGHRS, CDR2 YFSETQ. With V trimmed by 0 bases and J by 5 bases, 5 bases remained unmatched. This CDR3 comprises 15 residues. The cDNA had a unique molecular identifier and a template-switch universal primer site. One entry per CDR3 protein, called by TCRdb with MiXCR from the 5' RACE reads. The sample lists roughly 240,000 distinct CDR3 sequences; roughly 7.5% were seen once. These same records also appear under a second study, on yellow fever vaccine responses in identical twins.

V is TRBV5-1 and J is TRBJ2-1, with 7 nucleotides matching TRBD2. The sequence was obtained from a woman aged 18-30 years in good health. The source material was CD8+ T cells sorted from blood. As DNA, the CDR3 is TGCGCCAGCAGCTTGGCCTGGGCGGGGGACAATGAGCAGTTCTTC. Translation gives CASSLAWAGDNEQFF.